The present TCR beta chain was sequenced within a study of T cell repertoires in cytomegalovirus infection (dated 2019 in TCRdb). Turning to the overall study: Because public TCR beta signatures pointed to carriage of CMV infection together with the matching HLA type, the HLA type of each donor mattered for the analysis. Results the study describes overall, beyond this receptor: The ex vivo response was dominated by HLA-C-restricted CMV-specific TCR beta clonotypes, and the single most frequent clonotype in two of eight donors was supplied by these HLA-C-restricted clonotypes. Cumulative frequency of public TCR beta family members discriminated carriers of CMV infection plus the relevant HLA type in this cohort and an independent approximately 400-donor cohort.

As regards this clonotype: Its antigen is currently not known. No much larger clone exists at a distance of one base, and base qualities are not known.

Germline trimming: 2 bases from V, 2 bases from J; junction bases outside gene matches: 2. CDR1 is given as SQVTM and CDR2 as ANQGSEA, both from the germline V gene. The CDR3 numbers 13 residues from cysteine through phenylalanine. Solely the CDR3 DNA is kept, with 39 bases framed from the first base. TCRdb records Illumina HiSeq 1500 as the sequencer. The public sequencing data were trimmed at Q25 with fastp and processed into clonotypes with MiXCR by TCRdb, which kept only in-frame beta chains. For every CDR3 protein sequence, its rows merge into one entry that carries the most common genes and DNA. The sample profile shows 150,000 to 200,000 distinct CDR3 sequences; over 25% of them were found once. The ten largest make up 30% to 35% of the sample.

The V gene is TRBV29-1 and the J gene is TRBJ1-1, with 7 middle bases fitting TRBD1. Specimen: PBMCs. This receptor was taken from a human donor in good health (CMV status not recorded). Some clones in this sample may be carry-over from other donors' samples. The nucleotides are TGCAGCGTTGAAAGGGACAGTAACACTGAAGCTTTCTTT. This encodes CSVERDSNTEAFF.